A single sample is the source of the 21 T cell receptor beta chains below, sequenced in a study of CD8 T cells in ankylosing spondylitis. TCRdb passed the 5' RACE reads through MiXCR, listing each CDR3 protein once. The table has almost 250,000 distinct CDR3 sequences, roughly 32% seen once. The sequenced sample was blood, either unsorted or a sorted T cell fraction (not recorded which). These receptors originate from a male donor with ankylosing spondylitis or in good health (not recorded which).

The chain's CDR3 is CASSFFAGVGEKLFF. In nucleotides, the CDR3 is TGTGCCAGCAGTTTTTTCGCGGGGGTCGGCGAAAAACTGTTTTTT. The chain recombines TRBV12-3 or TRBV12-4 with TRBJ1-4; D perhaps matches TRBD1 (5 bases). This CDR3 has 15 amino acids. The V and J ends lost 3 bases and 8 bases respectively, with 16 bases between them.

This sequence joins TRBV7-9 and TRBJ2-1, with no clear D. The CDR3 has 10 amino acids. CDR1 and CDR2 from the germline V gene are SEHNR and FQNEAQ (reference sequence). With 5 bases removed from V and 7 bases from J, the gap between germline ends came to 3 bases. The CDR3 loop is CASSANEQFF. The DNA of the CDR3 is TGTGCCAGCAGCGCAAATGAGCAGTTCTTC.

The genes are TRBV29-1 and TRBJ2-5; D gene ambiguous. Germline lookup yields CDR1 SQVTM and CDR2 ANQGSEA. Trimming removed 3 bases from V and 4 bases from J, with 12 bases in between. There are 13 residues in the CDR3. The CDR3 here is CSVDGMKGETQYF. CDR3 coding DNA: TGCAGCGTTGACGGCATGAAGGGAGAGACCCAGTACTTC.

V usage is TRBV5-5 and J usage is TRBJ2-5; a possible D gene is TRBD2 (6 bases). The CDR3 length is 14 residues. Trimming left V 4 bases short and J 4 bases short, with 14 bases between. Per the germline V gene, CDR1 is SGHKS and CDR2 is YYEKEE (reference sequence). The CDR3 sequence is CASSRKWRGETQYF. For the CDR3, the DNA is TGTGCCAGCAGCCGAAAGTGGAGGGGAGAGACCCAGTACTTC.

The genes are TRBV5-1 and TRBJ2-3; TRBD1 aligns across 7 bases. CDR1 and CDR2 from the germline V gene are SGHRS and YFSETQ. The trim removed 3 bases at V and 2 bases at J, leaving 6 bases unmatched. This CDR3 is built from 15 residues. CDR3 bases: TGCGCCAGCAGCTGGGCCGGGACAGCCACAGATACGCAGTATTTT. It specifies CASSWAGTATDTQYF.

The chain combines TRBV7-2 with TRBJ1-2; a weak D match, TRBD1 (5 bases). V shed 1 base and J shed 3 bases, with 12 bases lying between them. This CDR3 has 15 residues. Germline CDR1 is SGHTA and CDR2 is FQGNSA. This CDR3 reads CASSLGLPRDYGYTF. The CDR3 DNA sequence: TGTGCCAGCAGCTTAGGACTACCCAGGGACTATGGCTACACCTTC.

The V and J genes are TRBV7-2 and TRBJ2-7; tentative D call: TRBD1 (5 bases). V shed 6 bases and J shed 2 bases, with 11 bases lying between them. The CDR3 has 13 residues. Germline loops: CDR1 SGHTA, CDR2 FQGNSA. CDR3 residues: CASRPTETYEQYF. The CDR3, as DNA: TGTGCCAGCAGACCGACAGAAACCTACGAGCAGTACTTC.

The chain couples TRBV5-6 to TRBJ2-3; 7 bases align to TRBD2. After removal of 3 bases from V and 11 bases from J, the junction contained 21 bases not matched to a gene. Germline loops: CDR1 SGHDT, CDR2 YYEEEE. The CDR3 consists of 17 residues. CDR3 in amino acids: CASSSSGGLVGILEQYF. For the CDR3, the DNA is TGTGCCAGCAGCTCCTCGGGTGGACTAGTTGGAATTTTGGAGCAGTATTTT.

The V gene is TRBV5-1, the J gene TRBJ2-3; D not resolved. The CDR3 covers 13 residues. Trimming took off 4 bases at V and 2 bases at J, with 8 bases between the two ends. Germline-derived CDR1 and CDR2 are SGHRS and YFSETQ. The CDR3 sequence: CASSRTATDTQYF. The CDR3 DNA is TGCGCCAGCAGCCGTACAGCCACAGATACGCAGTATTTT.

J is TRBJ2-5 and V is TRBV12-3 or TRBV12-4, with TRBD1 matching 7 bases. V lost 6 bases and J lost 5; bases outside the gene matches: 12. This CDR3 comprises 15 residues. For the CDR3, the DNA is TGTGCCAGCAGAGATTCGCACAGGGGTCGGGAGACCCAGTACTTC. Protein sequence: CASRDSHRGRETQYF.

The chain recombines TRBV7-2 with TRBJ2-5; 13 nucleotides align to TRBD2. Looked up from germline, CDR1 is SGHTA and CDR2 is FQGNSA. J gave up 1 base and V 4 bases, and 21 bases lay outside the gene matches. The CDR3 spans 22 residues. CDR3 protein: CASSYRLGTSGAKDPLQETQYF. DNA of the CDR3: TGTGCCAGCAGCTACCGACTTGGGACTAGCGGGGCCAAGGACCCCCTCCAAGAGACCCAGTACTTC.

This clonotype was observed a handful of times. The chain couples TRBV5-6 to TRBJ2-1; D possibly corresponds to TRBD1 (5 bases). CDR1 and CDR2 (germline): SGHDT, YYEEEE. This CDR3 comprises 15 residues. The ends were cut back, 0 bases at V and 6 bases at J, with 13 bases in the middle. In DNA form, the CDR3 reads TGTGCCAGCAGCTTGGCGGCAGGGATCGGCAATGAGCAGTTCTTC. It translates to CASSLAAGIGNEQFF. The full variable domain, rest sourced from reference TRBV5-6 and TRBJ2-1, is DAGVTQSPTHLIKTRGQQVTLRCSPKSGHDTVSWYQQALGQGPQFIFQYYEEEERQRGNFPDRFSGHQFPNYSSELNVNALLLGDSALYLCASSLAAGIGNEQFFGPGTRLTVL.

This clonotype was detected a few times. This sequence joins TRBV20-1 and TRBJ2-7; perhaps D is TRBD1 or TRBD2 (5 bases each). The CDR3 totals 14 residues. In germline, CDR1 is DFQATT, CDR2 SNEGSKA (reference sequence). The CDR3 region has the DNA TGCAGCGGACAACCCGGGACGGTGAACTACGAGCAGTACTTC. This gives the protein CSGQPGTVNYEQYF.

The rearrangement links TRBV9 to TRBJ1-1; no definite D call. The CDR3 sequence is 17 residues long. Germline V gives CDR1 SGDLS, CDR2 YYNGEE. The germline V and J ends were trimmed by 0 bases and 1 base, with 16 bases remaining between them. The CDR3 DNA reads as TGTGCCAGCAGCGTAGGGGCCCAGATTATTAAGAACACTGAAGCTTTCTTT. Protein product: CASSVGAQIIKNTEAFF.

In its sample, this clonotype was seen a few times. The gene calls are TRBV5-1 and TRBJ1-1, with TRBD1 matching 8 bases. Trimming took 4 bases from V and 2 from J; bases not matched to a gene: 13. This CDR3 has 17 residues. The germline V gene encodes CDR1 SGHRS and CDR2 YFSETQ. This CDR3 reads CASSPAKTGDGNTEAFF. In nucleotides, the CDR3 is TGCGCCAGCAGCCCGGCGAAGACAGGGGACGGTAACACTGAAGCTTTCTTT.

The J gene is TRBJ2-1, the V gene TRBV28; no reliable D call. Per germline, CDR1 MDHEN and CDR2 SYDVKM. Trimming pared 5 bases from V and 8 bases from J, leaving 13 bases between. The CDR3 has 13 residues. The CDR3 DNA follows: TGTGCCAGCAGTACACCGATCGATTATGAGCAGTTCTTC. Translation: CASSTPIDYEQFF.

This clonotype was seen repeatedly, ten times or more. The gene calls are TRBV5-6 and TRBJ2-3, with unresolved D. The germline V gene encodes CDR1 SGHDT and CDR2 YYEEEE. Trimming removed 1 base from V and 2 bases from J, with 5 bases in between. The CDR3 covers 13 residues. The CDR3 protein is CASSLPTTDTQYF. The CDR3 DNA is TGTGCCAGCAGCTTGCCGACCACAGATACGCAGTATTTT.

This clonotype was picked up one time. The V gene is TRBV18, the J gene TRBJ2-1; 7 positions match TRBD1. V trimming: 3 bases; J trimming: 5 bases; junction bases outside the gene matches: 4. CDR1 is KGHSH and CDR2 is LQKENI in the germline V gene. The CDR3 covers 14 residues. CDR3 bases: TGTGCCAGCTCACCCCGGACAGGTGACAATGAGCAGTTCTTC. Translation gives CASSPRTGDNEQFF.

This clonotype has only a few counts. The rearrangement joins TRBV12-3 or TRBV12-4 to TRBJ1-5, with D tentatively TRBD1 (5 bases). This CDR3 spans 12 amino acids. V was clipped by 6 bases and J by 7 bases, with 10 bases between them. CDR3 in amino acids: CASSPGHQPQHF. The CDR3 nucleotides read TGTGCCAGCAGCCCGGGGCACCAGCCCCAGCATTTT.

The rearrangement joins TRBV7-2 to TRBJ2-1; D assignment may be TRBD1 or TRBD2 (5 bases each). The CDR3 length is 14 residues. V was clipped by 0 bases and J by 6 bases, with 9 bases between them. CDR1 SGHTA and CDR2 FQGNSA come from the germline V gene. The CDR3 reads CASSLAYGTNEQFF. CDR3 DNA sequence: TGTGCCAGCAGCTTAGCGTACGGGACCAATGAGCAGTTCTTC.

CDR3 DNA: TGCAGTGCCCGAGGGTGGGAGCGGGAGTACAATGAGCAGTTCTTC. It codes for CSARGWEREYNEQFF. The J gene is TRBJ2-1, the V gene TRBV20-1; 8 positions agree with TRBD2. The CDR3 length is 15 residues. Germline CDR1 DFQATT, CDR2 SNEGSKA (reference sequence). V gave up 6 bases and J gave up 4 bases; unmatched junction bases: 11.